One and the same sample provided the 20 T cell receptor beta chains below, sequenced in a study of CD8+ T cells in alopecia areata. TCR sequencing used cDNA made by reverse transcription of extracted RNA. Only in-frame clones appear in the TCRdb table, and some are missing; sequencing was by immunoSEQ multiplex PCR. The sample records 140,000 to 150,000 clones, approximately 45% being singletons. Sequenced: CD4+ T cells sorted from blood. These receptors came from a human donor with alopecia areata.

This clone was counted between two and nine times. The rearrangement links TRBV5-1 to TRBJ2-3; 8 bases fit TRBD2. Looked up from germline, CDR1 is SGHRS and CDR2 is YFSETQ. Germline trimming cut 0 bases from V and 2 bases from J; bases unmatched to any gene: 5. CDR3 length: 16 residues. The chain's CDR3 is CASSLAFGGATDTQYF. CDR3 sequence (DNA): TGCGCCAGCAGCTTGGCCTTCGGGGGGGCCACAGATACGCAGTATTTT.

This clone was found a few times. This sequence joins TRBV7-2 and TRBJ1-2, with D maybe TRBD1 (5 bases). There are 13 residues in the CDR3. The germline CDR1 and CDR2 sequences are SGHTA and FQGNSA. V lost 0 bases and J 7 bases, leaving 9 bases between the germline ends. CDR3 sequence (DNA): TGTGCCAGCAGCTTAGCAGGGGAGAGTGGCTACACCTTC. Its protein is CASSLAGESGYTF.

The chain recombines TRBV13 with TRBJ2-3; TRBD2 matches at 10 bases. After removal of 1 base from V and 7 bases from J, the junction contained 8 bases not matched to a gene. Germline V CDR1 and CDR2: PRHDT, FYEKMQ (reference sequence). The CDR3 is made up of 16 amino acids. The CDR3 DNA sequence: TGTGCCAGCAGCTTAGACGGCCTAGCGGGAGAAAATACGCAGTATTTT. Its protein product is CASSLDGLAGENTQYF.

The gene calls are TRBV5-1 and TRBJ2-1, with D possibly matching TRBD1 (7 bases). V lost 4 bases, J lost 1 base, and 12 bases lay in between. This CDR3 comprises 15 residues. Germline-derived CDR1 and CDR2 are SGHRS and YFSETQ. The CDR3 coding sequence is TGCGCCAGCAGCCCCGCAGGGGGGTCCTACAATGAGCAGTTCTTC. This codes for CASSPAGGSYNEQFF.

The gene calls are TRBV29-1 and TRBJ2-7, with 7 positions matching TRBD1. Germline V lookup: CDR1 SQVTM, CDR2 ANQGSEA. This CDR3 contains 13 residues. V shed 8 bases and J 2 bases; nucleotides not matched to a gene: 9. The CDR3 region is CSIIWDSAYEQYF. The CDR3, as DNA: TGCAGCATTATATGGGACAGTGCCTACGAGCAGTACTTC.

The V and J genes are TRBV6-5 and TRBJ1-2; 11 nucleotides line up with TRBD1. After removal of 2 bases from V and 4 bases from J, the junction contained 6 bases not matched to a gene. Looked up from germline, CDR1 is MNHEY and CDR2 is SVGAGI. The length of the CDR3 is 16 residues. The CDR3 DNA reads as TGTGCCAGCAGTTACGCGGGACAGGGGGTTTCCTATGGCTACACCTTC. Protein sequence: CASSYAGQGVSYGYTF.

The chain is built from TRBV9 and TRBJ2-1; the match to TRBD2 covers 11 bases. The CDR3 totals 16 residues. The V and J ends lost 4 bases and 9 bases, in that order; junction bases with no gene match: 12. Per the germline V gene, CDR1 is SGDLS and CDR2 is YYNGEE. The chain's CDR3 is CASSPQGLAGGGEQFF. In DNA, the CDR3 is TGTGCCAGCAGCCCCCAAGGACTAGCGGGTGGTGGTGAGCAGTTCTTC.

The J gene is TRBJ2-7, the V gene TRBV27; 14 bases line up with TRBD2. CDR3 length: 16 residues. The V and J ends lost 0 bases and 6 bases, in that order; junction bases with no gene match: 4. The germline V gene encodes CDR1 MNHEY and CDR2 SMNVEV (reference sequence). CDR3 sequence: CASSLSWGLAGAEQYF. The CDR3 DNA is TGTGCCAGCAGTTTATCGTGGGGACTAGCGGGAGCCGAGCAGTACTTC.

The V gene is TRBV2, the J gene TRBJ2-2, with 12 bases fitting TRBD2. This CDR3 is 15 amino acids long. J lost 7 bases, V lost 4 bases, and 4 bases had no gene match. Germline V gene data show CDR1 as SNHLY and CDR2 as FYNNEI. The CDR3 bases are TGTGCCAGCAGTGCTAGCGGGAGGGCCGGCGGGGAGCTGTTTTTT. It specifies CASSASGRAGGELFF.

This clone has just a few counts. The genes are TRBV6-6 and TRBJ2-5; D call uncertain. The CDR3 has 13 amino acids. From germline, CDR1 is MNHNY and CDR2 SVGAGI (reference sequence). V dropped 4 bases and J dropped 5 bases, with 11 bases sitting between them. Here the CDR3 reads CASSLEARETQYF. The CDR3 nucleotides read TGTGCCAGCAGTTTAGAGGCAAGGGAGACCCAGTACTTC.

The rearrangement joins TRBV5-1 to TRBJ2-1; 7 positions match TRBD2. J lost 8 bases, V lost 0 bases, and 5 bases had no gene match. CDR3 size: 14 residues. Germline V lookup: CDR1 SGHRS, CDR2 YFSETQ. CDR3 amino acids: CASSLAGLVHEQFF. The DNA of the CDR3 is TGCGCCAGCAGCTTGGCCGGACTAGTCCATGAGCAGTTCTTC. The full variable domain, with the rest looked up from reference TRBV5-1 and TRBJ2-1, is KAGVTQTPRYLIKTRGQQVTLSCSPISGHRSVSWYQQTPGQGLQFLFEYFSETQRNKGNFPGRFSGRQFSNSRSEMNVSTLELGDSALYLCASSLAGLVHEQFFGPGTRLTVL.

In this sample, this clone turned up a few times. This chain joins TRBV5-4 and TRBJ2-5; D is ambiguous. Trimming left V 0 bases short and J 5 bases short, with 5 bases between. The CDR3 is made up of 12 amino acids. The germline V gene has CDR1 SGHNT and CDR2 YYREEE (reference sequence). The CDR3 nucleotides are TGTGCCAGCAGCTTGGCCGCGGAGACCCAGTACTTC. Encoded protein: CASSLAAETQYF.

This clone was seen only a few times. The rearrangement links TRBV29-1 to TRBJ2-5; possible D gene TRBD1, 5 bases. The CDR3 covers 11 residues. The germline CDR1 and CDR2 sequences are SQVTM and ANQGSEA. V lost 4 bases to trimming and J lost 7 bases, with 10 bases between them. The CDR3 sequence is CSVAGRGTQYF. As DNA, the CDR3 is TGCAGCGTTGCAGGGCGAGGGACCCAGTACTTC.

The chain is built from TRBV29-1 and TRBJ2-5; weak D call: TRBD1 (5 bases). The CDR3 runs 12 residues. V dropped 4 bases and J dropped 4 bases, with 10 bases sitting between them. The germline V gene encodes CDR1 SQVTM and CDR2 ANQGSEA. CDR3 DNA sequence: TGCAGCGTTGTCAGGGTTGGAGAGACCCAGTACTTC. This encodes CSVVRVGETQYF.

V is TRBV19 and J is TRBJ2-1; 8 bases match TRBD2. V lost 5 bases and J lost 12; bases outside the gene matches: 9. The CDR3 covers 13 residues. Germline assignment: CDR1 LNHDA and CDR2 SQIVND (reference sequence). The chain's CDR3 is CASSPSGLKLQFF. CDR3 in DNA: TGTGCCAGTAGTCCTAGCGGGCTAAAGTTGCAGTTCTTC. The entire variable domain, with the rest obtained from reference TRBV19 and TRBJ2-1, is as follows: DGGITQSPKYLFRKEGQNVTLSCEQNLNHDAMYWYRQDPGQGLRLIYYSQIVNDFQKGDIAEGYSVSREKKESFPLTVTSAQKNPTAFYLCASSPSGLKLQFFGPGTRLTVL.

The chain couples TRBV29-1 to TRBJ2-1; either TRBD1 or TRBD2 may fit D (6 bases each). V was shortened by 2 bases and J by 5 bases, with 25 bases between the two germline ends. The CDR3 is 18 amino acids. Germline CDR1 and CDR2: SQVTM and ANQGSEA. The CDR3 nucleotides are TGCAGCGTTGAAAAGGCTAGCGTGGGGGGCCCGGGGCACAATGAGCAGTTCTTC. Translation: CSVEKASVGGPGHNEQFF.

The J gene is TRBJ2-7, the V gene TRBV11-3; D unclear. V was trimmed by 4 bases and J by 5 bases, leaving 15 bases between them. Per the germline V gene, CDR1 is SGHNT and CDR2 is YENEEA. This CDR3 is 14 amino acids long. CDR3 region: CASSSGSTFHEQYF. For the CDR3, the DNA is TGTGCCAGCAGCTCAGGCTCTACGTTCCACGAGCAGTACTTC.

The genes are TRBV5-1 and TRBJ1-2; 9 nucleotides match TRBD1. The V segment lost 4 bases and the J segment 4 bases; nucleotides outside the gene matches: 2. The CDR3 runs to 13 residues. Germline V gene lookup returns CDR1 SGHRS and CDR2 YFSETQ. CDR3 nucleotides: TGCGCCAGCAGCGCACAGGGGGCCTATGGCTACACCTTC. Its protein product is CASSAQGAYGYTF.

V gene TRBV27 combines with J gene TRBJ2-3; D may be TRBD1 (6 bases). The length of the CDR3 is 17 residues. V lost 6 bases, J lost 7 bases, and 26 bases lay in between. Germline lookup yields CDR1 MNHEY and CDR2 SMNVEV (reference sequence). CDR3: CASRGTGAGVSVNTQYF. CDR3 bases: TGTGCCAGCAGGGGAACTGGGGCAGGGGTATCGGTAAATACGCAGTATTTT.

The gene calls are TRBV6-5 and TRBJ1-2, with D possibly TRBD1 on 6 matching bases. This CDR3 is built from 14 residues. Trimming removed 4 bases at V and 0 bases at J, with 9 bases between. Looked up from germline, CDR1 is MNHEY and CDR2 is SVGAGI. The CDR3 loop is CASSSDSPNYGYTF. The DNA for the CDR3 is TGTGCCAGCAGTTCGGACAGCCCTAACTATGGCTACACCTTC.